This T cell receptor beta chain originates from a study of beta chain features in type 1 diabetes. The germline V gene has CDR1 MNHEY and CDR2 SVGAGI. V was cut by 4 bases and J by 2 bases, with 10 bases left in between. This CDR3 contains 14 residues. Expressed TCRB transcripts were sequenced because the entire RNA isolate underwent reverse transcription. Only in-frame clones appear in the TCRdb table, and some are missing; sequencing was by immunoSEQ multiplex PCR. The table records around 300,000 clones, 12% to 15% of them present only once. V is TRBV6-5 and J is TRBJ2-3; unclear D gene. Sequencing was done on a sample of central memory CD4+ T cells from blood. The sequence derives from a man aged 25-40 years in good health. CDR3: CASSWAHSTDTQYF. CDR3 DNA sequence: TGTGCCAGCAGTTGGGCGCACTCCACAGATACGCAGTATTTT.